This T cell receptor beta chain was obtained from a study of T-cell reconstitution after alpha-beta-depleted transplantation in children. The CDR3 contains 13 residues. Germline V gene data show CDR1 as MNHEY and CDR2 as SVGAGI. The V gene lost 0 bases and the J gene lost 4 bases, with 6 bases spanning the gap. TCRbeta library construction was performed incorporating unique molecular identifiers. TCRdb reprocessed the PCR reads via MiXCR and lists one record per CDR3 protein. This table has 550,000 to 600,000 distinct CDR3 sequences, more than 20% appearing once. The origin of this receptor is a boy in the first two years of life who had a stem cell transplant for acute myeloid leukemia, so the T cells may come from the graft donor. Sequencing used PBMCs, mostly from graft donor cells, obtained 360 days after TCRalphabeta/CD19-depleted stem cell transplant. The chain couples TRBV6-5 to TRBJ1-1, with D uncertain. The CDR3 loop reads CASSYSRSTEAFF. The DNA for the CDR3 is TGTGCCAGCAGTTACTCGAGAAGCACTGAAGCTTTCTTT.